This T cell receptor beta chain derives from a study of blood T cell repertoires in COVID-19. This clone was observed a handful of times. Trimming took 3 bases from V and 4 from J; bases not matched to a gene: 13. Germline V lookup: CDR1 ENHRY, CDR2 SYGVKD. The CDR3 consists of 17 residues. Repertoires were generated with immunoSEQ multiplex PCR, while TCRdb's copy carries only in-frame clones and drops some. The sample has fewer than 150,000 clones, more than 80% seen once. The sequencing sample was made of peripheral blood. The chain carries TRBV10-3 and TRBJ2-7; 9 nucleotides line up with TRBD1. This receptor was obtained from a woman aged 40-49 years with acute or convalescent COVID-19. DNA for the CDR3: TGTGCCATCAGTGACTTGGACAGGGGCTTCAGGAAGTACGAGCAGTACTTC. Encoded protein: CAISDLDRGFRKYEQYF.